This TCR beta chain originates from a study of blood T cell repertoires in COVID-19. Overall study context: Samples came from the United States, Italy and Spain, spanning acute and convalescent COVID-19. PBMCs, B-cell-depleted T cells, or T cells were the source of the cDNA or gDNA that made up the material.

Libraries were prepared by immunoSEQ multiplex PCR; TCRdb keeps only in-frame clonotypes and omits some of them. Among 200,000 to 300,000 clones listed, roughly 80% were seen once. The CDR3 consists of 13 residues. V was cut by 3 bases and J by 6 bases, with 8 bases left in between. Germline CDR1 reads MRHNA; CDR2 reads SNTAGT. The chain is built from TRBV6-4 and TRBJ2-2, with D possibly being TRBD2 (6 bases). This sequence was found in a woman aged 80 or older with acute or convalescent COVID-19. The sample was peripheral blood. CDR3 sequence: CASSELAPGELFF. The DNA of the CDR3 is TGTGCCAGCAGTGAACTAGCCCCCGGGGAGCTGTTTTTT.